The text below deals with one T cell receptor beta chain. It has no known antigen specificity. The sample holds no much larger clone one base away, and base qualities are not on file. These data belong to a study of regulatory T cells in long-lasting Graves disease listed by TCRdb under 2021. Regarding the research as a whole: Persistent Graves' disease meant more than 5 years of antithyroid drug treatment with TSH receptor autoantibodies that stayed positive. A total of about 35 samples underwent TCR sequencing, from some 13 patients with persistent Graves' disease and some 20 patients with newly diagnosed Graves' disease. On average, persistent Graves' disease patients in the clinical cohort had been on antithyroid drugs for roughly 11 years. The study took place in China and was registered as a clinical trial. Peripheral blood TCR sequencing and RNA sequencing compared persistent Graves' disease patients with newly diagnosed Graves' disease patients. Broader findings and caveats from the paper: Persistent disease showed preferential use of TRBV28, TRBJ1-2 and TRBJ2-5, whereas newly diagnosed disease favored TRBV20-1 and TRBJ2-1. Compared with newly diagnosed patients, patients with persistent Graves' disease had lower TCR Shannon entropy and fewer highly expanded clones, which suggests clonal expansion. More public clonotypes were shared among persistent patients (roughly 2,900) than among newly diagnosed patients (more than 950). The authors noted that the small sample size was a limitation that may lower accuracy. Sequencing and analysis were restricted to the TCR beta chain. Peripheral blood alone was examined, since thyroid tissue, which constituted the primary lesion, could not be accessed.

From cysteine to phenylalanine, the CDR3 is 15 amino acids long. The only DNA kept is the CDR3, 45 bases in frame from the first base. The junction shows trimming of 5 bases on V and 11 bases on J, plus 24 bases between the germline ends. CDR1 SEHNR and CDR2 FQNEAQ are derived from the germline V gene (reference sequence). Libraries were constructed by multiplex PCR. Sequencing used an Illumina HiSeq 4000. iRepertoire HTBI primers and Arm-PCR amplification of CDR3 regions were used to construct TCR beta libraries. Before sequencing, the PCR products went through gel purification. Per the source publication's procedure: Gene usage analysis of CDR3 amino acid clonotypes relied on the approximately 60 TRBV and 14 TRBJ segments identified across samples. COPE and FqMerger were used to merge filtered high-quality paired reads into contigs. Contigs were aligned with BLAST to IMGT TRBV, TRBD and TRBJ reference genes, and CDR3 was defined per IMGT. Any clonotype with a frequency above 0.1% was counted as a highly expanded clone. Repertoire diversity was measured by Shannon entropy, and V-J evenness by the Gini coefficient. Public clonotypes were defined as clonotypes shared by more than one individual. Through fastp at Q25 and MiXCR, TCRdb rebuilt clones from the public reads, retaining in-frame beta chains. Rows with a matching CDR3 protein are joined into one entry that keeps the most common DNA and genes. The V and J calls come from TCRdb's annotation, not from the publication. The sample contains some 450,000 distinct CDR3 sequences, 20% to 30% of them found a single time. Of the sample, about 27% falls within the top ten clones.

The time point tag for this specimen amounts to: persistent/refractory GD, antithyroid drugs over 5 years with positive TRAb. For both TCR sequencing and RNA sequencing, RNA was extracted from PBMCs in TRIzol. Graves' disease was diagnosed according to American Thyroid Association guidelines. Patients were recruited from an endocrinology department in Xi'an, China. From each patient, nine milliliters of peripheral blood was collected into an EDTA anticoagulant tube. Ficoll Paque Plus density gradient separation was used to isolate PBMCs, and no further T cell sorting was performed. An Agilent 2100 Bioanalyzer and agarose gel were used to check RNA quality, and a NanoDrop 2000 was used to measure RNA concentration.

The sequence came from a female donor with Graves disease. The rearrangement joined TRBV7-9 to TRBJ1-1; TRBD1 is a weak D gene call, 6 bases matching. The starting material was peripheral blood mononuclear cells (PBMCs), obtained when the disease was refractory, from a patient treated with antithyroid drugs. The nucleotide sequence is TGTGCCAGCAGCCCCACGGGACATTACCGTGTACTTGCTTTCTTT. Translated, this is CASSPTGHYRVLAFF.